This entry features one T cell receptor (beta chain) sequence. The specificity of this receptor is unknown. Qualities for individual bases were not recorded, and no much larger clone is one base off. This specimen belongs to a study of T cell changes during pregnancy in multiple sclerosis (dated by TCRdb to the late 2010s). With regard to the full study: The study looked at changes in the T cell repertoire across pregnancy in women with multiple sclerosis.

Library preparation was by the immunoSEQ multiplex PCR assay. TCRdb mirrors the immuneACCESS table, restricted to in-frame sequences. Some clones are absent from its copies; in checked studies, under half trace to an unresolved V gene, and the reason for the others is unknown. This sample has 45,000 to 65,000 clones in its table, and approximately 92% of those were observed once. The leading ten clones occupy 0.45% to 0.6% of the sample. The germline V end is reduced by 3 bases and the J end by 8 bases; junction bases left unmatched: 5. Taken from the germline V gene (reference sequence), the CDR1 and CDR2 loops are LNHDA and SQIVND. The CDR3 runs 14 amino acids, cysteine and phenylalanine included. CDR3 DNA only is kept here, 42 bases in frame from base 1.

The input for sequencing was CD4+ T cells from peripheral blood mononuclear cells, taken after pregnancy. The sequence derives from a female donor with multiple sclerosis, enrolled in a pregnancy study. The chain joins TRBV19 to TRBJ2-1; TRBD2 aligns with 9 central bases. The DNA is TGTGCCAGTAGTATCCTTAGCGGGAGCTATGAGCAGTTCTTC. Translated, this gives CASSILSGSYEQFF.